The T cell receptor (beta chain) under discussion was sequenced for a study of CD8 T cells in ankylosing spondylitis. With molecular barcodes, quantitative 5'-RACE was used to make the TCR beta libraries. Via MiXCR, TCRdb re-called the 5' RACE reads, giving one row per CDR3 protein. The sample records 350,000 or so distinct CDR3 sequences, 7% to 9% being singletons. Study results and caveats: Reactive arthritis synovial fluid and blood were previously reported to contain some motif variants. Seven to nine highly homologous variants made up a TCR beta motif, and this motif appeared characteristic of ankylosing spondylitis blood. CD8+ cells made up the disease-linked clones, which were relatively rare in peripheral blood. The authors reported significant enrichment of disease-linked clones in matched ankylosing spondylitis synovial fluid.

This CDR3 contains 12 residues. V was pared by 6 bases and J by 6 bases, with 7 bases of the junction left unmatched. Germline V gene data show CDR1 as SQVTM and CDR2 as ANQGSEA. Comment on this clonotype: Its specificity is unknown.

Sequenced: blood, either unsorted or a sorted T cell fraction (not recorded which). This chain connects TRBV29-1 to TRBJ1-2, with 7 nucleotides matching TRBD1. This TCR was recovered from a male donor with ankylosing spondylitis. Here the CDR3 reads CSVRGQRDGYTF. Written as DNA, the CDR3 is TGCAGCGTGAGGGGACAGAGAGATGGCTACACCTTC.